This is a list of T cell receptor beta chains from one sample in a study of identical twins' blood T cells. TCRdb analysed the 5' RACE reads with MiXCR anew, one entry per CDR3 protein. The table has 300,000 to 400,000 distinct CDR3 sequences, over 25% seen once. Sequences were obtained from PBMCs. All receptors derive from a woman aged 18 to 55 in good health. CDR3s include the opening cysteine and the closing phenylalanine or tryptophan. The D gene is left open where the match is weak. Clone size, where shown, is once, few, many, or a class for clones that have expanded.

V	J	size	D	CDR3	DNA
TRBV11-2	TRBJ2-3	.	TRBD2	CASSPIGGDTQYF	TGTGCCAGCAGCCCGATCGGGGGGGATACGCAGTATTTT
TRBV2	TRBJ1-1	many	.	CASYMNTEAFF	TGTGCCAGCTACATGAACACTGAAGCTTTCTTT
TRBV29-1	TRBJ1-6	few	.	CSVRDGNSPLHF	TGCAGCGTTCGGGACGGAAATTCACCCCTCCACTTT
TRBV9	TRBJ1-1	many	.	CASSTGPSGTEAFF	TGTGCCAGCAGTACAGGACCCTCTGGCACTGAAGCTTTCTTT
TRBV13	TRBJ2-7	.	TRBD2	CASSPRSTGTSGTYEQYF	TGTGCCAGCAGCCCTCGATCCACCGGGACTAGCGGTACCTACGAGCAGTACTTC
TRBV14	TRBJ1-2	many	.	CASSQGLAYGYTF	TGTGCCAGCAGCCAAGGACTTGCCTATGGCTACACCTTC
TRBV29-1	TRBJ1-5	.	.	CSVEFGGGNQPQHF	TGCAGCGTTGAATTTGGGGGAGGCAATCAGCCCCAGCATTTT
TRBV2	TRBJ1-2	.	TRBD1	CASSFGQGSYSYGYTF	TGTGCCAGCAGCTTCGGACAGGGGTCCTATAGCTATGGCTACACCTTC
TRBV29-1	TRBJ1-4	many	.	CSVGRQSTNEKLFF	TGCAGCGTTGGGCGACAGTCAACTAATGAAAAACTGTTTTTT
TRBV16	TRBJ1-3	few	.	CASSQSIKSGNTIYF	TGTGCCAGCAGCCAATCGATAAAGTCTGGAAACACCATATATTTT
TRBV29-1	TRBJ2-5	.	TRBD2	CSVGLAGTIETQYF	TGCAGCGTTGGACTAGCGGGGACTATAGAGACCCAGTACTTC
TRBV20-1	TRBJ2-2	.	TRBD2	CSADDSGGTTGELFF	TGCAGTGCTGATGACTCCGGGGGGACCACCGGGGAGCTGTTTTTT
TRBV14	TRBJ2-1	.	.	CASSQIPGNNEQFF	TGTGCCAGCAGCCAAATCCCGGGGAACAATGAGCAGTTCTTC
TRBV7-9	TRBJ2-7	few	.	CAIPGRQSSSYEQYF	TGTGCCATCCCAGGGAGACAGTCGAGCTCCTACGAGCAGTACTTC
TRBV6-2/TRBV6-3	TRBJ1-4	once	.	CASSLGRGVISGEKLFF	TGTGCCAGCAGTTTGGGTAGGGGAGTTATCTCCGGTGAAAAACTGTTTTTT
TRBV29-1	TRBJ2-2	few	.	CSVERHYTGELFF	TGCAGCGTTGAACGGCACTACACCGGGGAGCTGTTTTTT
TRBV6-5	TRBJ2-2	few	.	CASRETGGSPGELFF	TGTGCCAGCAGAGAAACCGGGGGATCACCCGGGGAGCTGTTTTTT
TRBV11-2	TRBJ2-7	.	TRBD1	CASSRQGANEQYF	TGTGCCAGCAGCCGACAGGGGGCCAACGAGCAGTACTTC
TRBV29-1	TRBJ1-2	many	.	CSVVQGDGYTF	TGCAGCGTTGTACAGGGAGATGGCTACACCTTC
TRBV7-9	TRBJ1-6	many	.	CASSDSGRDSPLHF	TGTGCCAGCAGCGATTCAGGGAGAGATTCACCCCTCCACTTT
TRBV5-1	TRBJ1-1	.	.	CASSLVVNSIHTEAFF	TGCGCCAGCAGCTTGGTAGTTAATAGTATCCACACTGAAGCTTTCTTT
TRBV4-1	TRBJ2-5	.	.	CASSLAPQETQYF	TGCGCCAGCAGTTTAGCGCCCCAAGAGACCCAGTACTTC
TRBV5-1	TRBJ2-1	.	TRBD2	CASSYPGLAGGSEFF	TGCGCCAGCAGCTACCCAGGACTAGCGGGGGGTTCTGAGTTCTTC
TRBV6-2/TRBV6-3	TRBJ2-1	once	.	CASSLYGEQFF	TGTGCCAGCAGTTTATACGGTGAGCAGTTCTTC
TRBV20-1	TRBJ2-1	.	.	CSAGLRGGAGYEQFF	TGCAGTGCTGGGCTTAGAGGTGGGGCGGGGTATGAGCAGTTCTTC
TRBV29-1	TRBJ2-7	.	.	CSVHRGYEQYF	TGCAGCGTCCATAGGGGCTACGAGCAGTACTTC
TRBV14	TRBJ2-7	few	.	CASSQDPFAYSYEQYF	TGTGCCAGCAGCCAAGACCCCTTCGCCTACTCCTACGAGCAGTACTTC
TRBV3-1	TRBJ1-6	.	.	CASNDQGNNSPLHF	TGTGCCAGCAACGACCAAGGGAACAATTCACCCCTCCACTTT
TRBV12-5	TRBJ2-1	few	TRBD2	CASSSRAGDSNEQFF	TGTGCTAGTTCCTCTAGGGCGGGAGACTCGAATGAGCAGTTCTTC
TRBV7-9	TRBJ2-5	few	.	CASSLEEWRWKETQYF	TGTGCCAGCAGCTTAGAGGAGTGGAGATGGAAAGAGACCCAGTACTTC
TRBV14	TRBJ2-7	.	.	CASSQDLTANEQYF	TGTGCCAGCAGCCAAGATTTGACAGCCAACGAGCAGTACTTC
TRBV7-2	TRBJ2-3	few	.	CASSRTPTRISTDTQYF	TGTGCCAGCAGCAGGACCCCAACCCGAATAAGCACAGATACGCAGTATTTT
TRBV7-9	TRBJ1-2	.	.	CASSPSTVFPYGYTF	TGTGCCAGCAGCCCATCGACAGTCTTTCCCTATGGCTACACCTTC
TRBV11-2	TRBJ2-3	few	TRBD2	CASSLGLAGVWLADTQYF	TGTGCCAGCAGCTTAGGGCTAGCGGGAGTCTGGTTGGCAGATACGCAGTATTTT
TRBV5-1	TRBJ2-1	.	TRBD2	CASSLGTSRLTNEQFF	TGCGCCAGCAGCTTGGGGACTAGCCGACTGACAAATGAGCAGTTCTTC
TRBV2	TRBJ1-5	few	TRBD1	CASQTGSGNQPQHF	TGTGCCAGCCAGACAGGGTCGGGCAATCAGCCCCAGCATTTT
TRBV29-1	TRBJ1-2	few	.	CSVEEGPKQGYTF	TGCAGCGTTGAAGAAGGACCAAAGCAGGGCTACACCTTC
TRBV20-1	TRBJ1-1	once	.	CSAGYGYTNTEAFF	TGCAGTGCTGGTTACGGATATACGAACACTGAAGCTTTCTTT
TRBV20-1	TRBJ1-1	.	.	CSANDRGRGTEAFF	TGCAGTGCTAACGATAGGGGCAGGGGCACTGAAGCTTTCTTT
TRBV27	TRBJ2-7	few	TRBD2	CASSSTSGTHEQYF	TGTGCCAGCAGTTCCACTAGCGGGACCCACGAGCAGTACTTC